These T cell receptor beta chains were read from a single sample in a study of T cell responses to AZD1222 COVID-19 vaccine. Generated by immunoSEQ multiplex PCR, the TCRdb table keeps only in-frame clones and is missing some. The sample holds about 130,000 clones, more than 80% seen once. The starting material was peripheral blood, obtained on day 0 of AZD1222 vaccination. The receptors shown here come from an adult in good health. Both conserved end residues are trimmed from each CDR3. Fields, in order: V gene, clone size, CDR3 protein. Clone size is stated in some rows and not others, as once, few, many or a class when expanded.

>TRBV28|NA
ASSLRDRGVVGYT
>TRBV7-2|NA
ASSPGGGGTNYGYT
>TRBV28|NA
ASSPGQGVSGNTIY
>TRBV9|few
ASSGQGNTEAF
>TRBV7-3|few
ASSLAGNSPLH
>TRBV21-1|NA
ASSKRTGKGPNTGELF
>TRBV5-1|NA
ASLRQGATDTQY
>TRBV3-1/TRBV3-2|NA
ASSQEVGGTEAF
>TRBV5-1|NA
ASSSRTGNLPNNSPLH
>TRBV5-5|NA
ASSGQPGDEKLF
>TRBV3-1/TRBV3-2|NA
ASSRTKMETGGYT
>TRBV3-1/TRBV3-2|NA
ASSLVQGAGELF
>TRBV20-1|NA
SASRALWDSEADEQY
>TRBV5-1|NA
ASSSPGTGRAGANVLT
>TRBV5-6|NA
ASSFLLQGAGNTIY
>TRBV5-1|few
ASSPIPTSGGMDEQF
>TRBV28|NA
ASRVTGDNSPLH
>TRBV10-2|NA
ASSDYSNQPQH
>TRBV6-6|once
ASRRLAEGRANSPLH
>TRBV18|NA
ASSPSSGRGLYGYT
>TRBV28|NA
ASSLSGQATGELF
>TRBV7-3|NA
ASSRGQGVSPLH
>TRBV5-1|NA
ASSLLAGPPDTEAF
>TRBV5-6|NA
ASSLRVLGRIPNTEAF
>TRBV30|NA
AWLEGNYGAQY
>TRBV19|NA
ASSIDGGSDSGANVLT
>TRBV18|NA
ASSPPPSSSYNEQF
>TRBV24-1|NA
ATAVNSPSGGINEQF
>TRBV3-1/TRBV3-2|once
ASSRGGISYEQY
>TRBV5-1|NA
ASSWGTLNNEQF
>TRBV7-9|NA
ASSLGNSGNTIY
>TRBV10-3|few
AISETDRSSWAF
>TRBV28|NA
ATTPHGAVSNQPQH
>TRBV28|NA
ASSLSGTTEKLF
>TRBV5-1|NA
ASSLRAPGTGELF
>TRBV6-6|few
ATGTWTQPQH
>TRBV30|NA
AWSYTQGEEKLF
>TRBV14|NA
ASSFASTDTQY
>TRBV7-3|NA
ASSLTGGGNSPLH
>TRBV19|once
ASSIRTGVRNTEAF
>TRBV6-6|NA
ASPPGGDTGELF
>TRBV19|NA
ASSIERGSSYSNQPQH
>TRBV5-1|NA
ASSLTSGTSTYEQY
>TRBV25-1|NA
ASSDIRTPTNTEAF
>TRBV15|NA
ATSSHQVPQSPLH
>TRBV28|NA
ASSLWAGGHSYEQY
>TRBV5-1|NA
ASTSGDRGLQEQY